One and the same sample provided the 31 T cell receptor beta chains below, sequenced in a study of CD8+CD57+ T cells in acquired aplastic anemia. CDR3 and TCR beta VDJ profiling relied on a genomic DNA template. Via MiXCR, TCRdb re-called the reads, giving one row per CDR3 protein. This table has approximately 180,000 distinct CDR3 sequences, less than 65% appearing once. Patients selected for sequencing had displayed CD8+CD57+ cell expansion by flow cytometry. Material: sorted CD4+, CD8+, or CD8+CD57+ T cells (not recorded which) from PBMCs. The receptors derive from a human donor with aplastic anemia.

The gene calls are TRBV20-1 and TRBJ2-7; D ambiguous. Looked up from germline, CDR1 is DFQATT and CDR2 is SNEGSKA (reference sequence). The CDR3 sequence is 12 residues long. Deletions cut 6 bases from V and 5 bases from J, with 14 bases between. The CDR3, as DNA: TGCAGTGCGTGGGGTACCGGCCACGAGCAGTACTTC. Amino acids: CSAWGTGHEQYF.

This sequence joins TRBV19 and TRBJ1-1; no clear D. Germline-derived CDR1 and CDR2 are LNHDA and SQIVND (reference sequence). Trimming pared 3 bases from V and 4 bases from J, leaving 9 bases between. CDR3 length: 13 amino acids. The CDR3 sequence is CASSIGMGTEAFF. The CDR3 nucleotides are TGTGCCAGTAGTATTGGCATGGGCACTGAAGCTTTCTTT.

This chain uses TRBV15 with TRBJ2-7; D unresolved. Trimming removed 1 base at V and 7 bases at J, with 8 bases between. The germline V gene encodes CDR1 LNHNV and CDR2 YYDKDF (reference sequence). The CDR3 is 12 amino acids. The CDR3 coding sequence is TGTGCCACCAGCAGAGCAGGAAGAGAGCAGTACTTC. This translates into CATSRAGREQYF. Full variable domain (rest looked up from reference TRBV15 and TRBJ2-7): DAMVIQNPRYQVTQFGKPVTLSCSQTLNHNVMYWYQQKSSQAPKLLFHYYDKDFNNEADTPDNFQSRRPNTSFCFLDIRSPGLGDTAMYLCATSRAGREQYFGPGTRLTVT.

The genes are TRBV9 and TRBJ2-2; D is perhaps TRBD1 (5 bases). The V and J ends lost 0 bases and 4 bases respectively, with 10 bases between them. This CDR3 region has 15 residues. Germline CDR1 and CDR2: SGDLS and YYNGEE. CDR3 coding DNA: TGTGCCAGCAGCGTAGCCAGGGCGAGCACCGGGGAGCTGTTTTTT. Amino acids: CASSVARASTGELFF.

Worth noting for this clonotype: A read error may account for a junction end that differs from germline. V and J are TRBV10-2 and TRBJ1-6, with D perhaps TRBD1 (5 bases). Germline values: CDR1 WSHSY, CDR2 SAAADI. The CDR3 length is 17 residues. CDR3 protein: CSSSESDIGSYNSHLHF. In DNA, the CDR3 is TGCTCCAGCAGTGAGTCGGACATAGGCTCCTATAATTCACACCTCCACTTT.

The chain has TRBV7-9 and TRBJ1-5, with D tentatively TRBD1 (5 bases). The CDR3 has 14 amino acids. Trimming shortened V by 2 bases and J by 5 bases, and 10 bases separated the two germline ends. Germline loops: CDR1 SEHNR, CDR2 FQNEAQ (reference sequence). CDR3: CASSLWGTDQPQHF. DNA for the CDR3: TGTGCCAGCAGCTTATGGGGCACCGATCAGCCCCAGCATTTT.

On this clonotype itself: This may arise from a read error, as a much more abundant clone is one base away. The CDR3 end shows no conserved phenylalanine or tryptophan, and so a read error is likely. The rearrangement joins TRBV4-1 to TRBJ2-7; a weak D match, TRBD2 (6 bases). There are 15 residues in the CDR3. Germline V gene lookup returns CDR1 MGHRA and CDR2 YSYEKL. V dropped 1 base and J dropped 3 bases, with 13 bases sitting between them. CDR3 in DNA: TGCGCCAGCAGCCAAGGTGCGGGGCCTATCTACGAGCAGTACTCC. The encoded protein is CASSQGAGPIYEQYS.

The genes are TRBV11-2 and TRBJ2-5; 7 bases are a match to TRBD1. With V trimmed by 8 bases and J by 4 bases, 7 bases remained unmatched. Germline V gene sequence: CDR1 SGHAT, CDR2 FQNNGV. There are 13 residues in the CDR3. The CDR3 is CASRTAGGETQYF. In DNA form, the CDR3 reads TGTGCCAGCCGCACCGCAGGGGGAGAGACCCAGTACTTC.

This clonotype has a count of ten or more. The rearrangement uses TRBV4-1 and TRBJ2-3, with 7 positions matching TRBD2. This CDR3 has 14 residues. The trim removed 5 bases at V and 1 base at J, leaving 3 bases unmatched. Germline CDR1 and CDR2: MGHRA and YSYEKL. Written as DNA, the CDR3 is TGCGCCAGCAGCTTTGCGGGGGGCACAGATACGCAGTATTTT. Amino acids: CASSFAGGTDTQYF.

This clonotype has a handful of counts. This chain joins TRBV12-3 or TRBV12-4 and TRBJ1-6; D is undetermined. V gave up 6 bases and J gave up 14 bases, with 17 bases separating them. This CDR3 comprises 13 residues. Here the CDR3 reads CASSIERGRALHF. In nucleotides, the CDR3 is TGTGCCAGCAGCATCGAGCGGGGTCGGGCCCTCCACTTT.

The chain joins TRBV7-2 to TRBJ1-2, with D uncertain. There are 15 residues in the CDR3. Germline V CDR1 and CDR2: SGHTA, FQGNSA. Trimming removed 1 base at V and 4 bases at J, with 13 bases between. In nucleotides, the CDR3 is TGTGCCAGCAGCTTAGTCGCAGGAAACGGCTATGGCTACACCTTC. Encoded protein: CASSLVAGNGYGYTF.

This clonotype was detected ten times or more. The chain joins TRBV4-1 to TRBJ1-2; TRBD1 is a possible D gene (5 bases). With 0 bases removed from V and 3 bases from J, the gap between germline ends came to 14 bases. Germline loops: CDR1 MGHRA, CDR2 YSYEKL. There are 16 residues in the CDR3. As DNA, the CDR3 is TGCGCCAGCAGCCAAGAATCCAGGGCCCTAGACTATGGCTACACCTTC. Amino acids: CASSQESRALDYGYTF.

Concerning this clonotype itself: A much more abundant neighbour one base away suggests this may be a read error. The chain carries TRBV7-9 and TRBJ2-3; TRBD2 matches at 10 bases. The V gene end was trimmed by 2 bases and the J gene end by 2 bases; junction bases not matched to a gene: 4. Germline V lookup: CDR1 SEHNR, CDR2 FQNEAQ (reference sequence). The CDR3 is made up of 16 amino acids. The CDR3 protein is CASSLLAGDPTDTQYF. The CDR3 DNA follows: TGTGCCAGCAGCTTACTAGCGGGGGACCCCACAGATACGCAGTATTTT.

V is TRBV10-3 and J is TRBJ2-7, with D perhaps given as TRBD1 or TRBD2 (6 bases each). The germline gives CDR1 ENHRY, CDR2 SYGVKD. The CDR3 spans 14 residues. Trimming stripped 8 bases from V and 2 bases from J, with 16 bases between. In DNA form, the CDR3 reads TGTGCCATCGGAGGGGGGACGGAGACCTACGAGCAGTACTTC. This codes for CAIGGGTETYEQYF.

This clonotype has a count of ten or more. CDR3 sequence (DNA): TGCGCCAGCAGCCAAGAGATGACAGGGGTCCCCCGTTATTACGAGCAGTACTTC. Translating gives CASSQEMTGVPRYYEQYF. The chain has TRBV4-1 and TRBJ2-7, with TRBD1 matching over 8 bases. Germline V CDR1 and CDR2: MGHRA, YSYEKL. The V gene end was trimmed by 0 bases and the J gene end by 4 bases; junction bases not matched to a gene: 14. This CDR3 has 18 residues.

This clonotype was seen at least ten times. The chain has TRBV7-9 and TRBJ1-1, with TRBD1 as a possible D gene (5 bases). The germline V gene has CDR1 SEHNR and CDR2 FQNEAQ (reference sequence). Trimming took off 6 bases at V and 1 base at J, with 9 bases between the two ends. The CDR3 spans 13 residues. This CDR3 is CASRRDSNTEAFF. CDR3 in DNA: TGTGCCAGCAGGCGGGACTCGAACACTGAAGCTTTCTTT.

A remark on this clonotype: This clone may be a read error of a much larger clone one base away. The V and J genes are TRBV5-5 and TRBJ2-7; TRBD1 matches at 10 bases. Germline V CDR1 and CDR2: SGHKS, YYEKEE (reference sequence). The CDR3 has 14 residues. The ends lost 4 bases at V and 2 bases at J; junction bases unmatched: 3. The CDR3 spells CASSGTGDAYEQYF. DNA of the CDR3: TGTGCCAGCAGCGGGACAGGGGACGCCTACGAGCAGTACTTC. Based on the CDR3 plus reference TRBV5-5 and TRBJ2-7, the full variable domain is DAGVTQSPTHLIKTRGQQVTLRCSPISGHKSVSWYQQVLGQGPQFIFQYYEKEERGRGNFPDRFSARQFPNYSSELNVNALLLGDSALYLCASSGTGDAYEQYFGPGTRLTVT.

The genes are TRBV20-1 and TRBJ1-5; D gene unclear. Trimming took 4 bases from V and 8 from J, leaving 15 bases between them. The CDR3 sequence is 13 residues long. CDR1 and CDR2 from the germline V gene are DFQATT and SNEGSKA (reference sequence). CDR3 protein: CSATPYGVEPQHF. CDR3 coding DNA: TGCAGTGCTACACCGTACGGTGTCGAGCCCCAGCATTTT.

Turning to this clonotype: A much larger clone differs from this one at a single base, so this may be a read error. V gene TRBV9 combines with J gene TRBJ2-3, with a weak D call TRBD2 (7 bases). Germline CDR1 SGDLS, CDR2 YYNGEE. This CDR3 region has 15 residues. The DNA of the CDR3 is TGTGCCAGCAGCGTAGAATGGGGGGGCACAGATAGGCAGTATTTT. It yields the protein CASSVEWGGTDRQYF.

The chain links TRBV7-3 to TRBJ1-2; weak D call: TRBD1 (5 bases). Germline-derived CDR1 and CDR2 are SGHTA and FQGTGA. CDR3 size: 14 residues. V was cut by 7 bases and J by 8 bases, with 20 bases left in between. The CDR3 here is CASTRTRDGSGYTF. The CDR3 DNA reads as TGTGCCAGCACCCGGACACGGGACGGGTCCGGCTACACCTTC.

The chain uses TRBV7-2 and TRBJ2-7; D perhaps matches TRBD2 (5 bases). CDR3 length equals 13 residues. V shed 3 bases and J shed 6 bases, with 12 bases lying between them. CDR1 is SGHTA, CDR2 FQGNSA, per germline. DNA of the CDR3: TGTGCCAGCAGCTTCCGAGGGAGTGGCGAGCAGTACTTC. Translation: CASSFRGSGEQYF.

The V call is TRBV20-1, the J call TRBJ2-7, with 9 bases identical to TRBD1. In germline, CDR1 is DFQATT, CDR2 SNEGSKA (reference sequence). The CDR3 consists of 12 residues. V was clipped by 5 bases and J by 3 bases; unmatched bases: 2. The CDR3 region has the DNA TGCAGTGCTCGGGACAGGGACTACGAGCAGTACTTC. This gives the protein CSARDRDYEQYF.

The J gene is TRBJ1-2, the V gene TRBV24-1, with unresolved D. From germline, CDR1 is KGHDR and CDR2 SFDVKD. Deletions cut 2 bases from V and 5 bases from J, with 8 bases between. The CDR3 consists of 13 residues. The CDR3 here is CATSDSSGYGYTF. The CDR3, as DNA: TGTGCCACCAGTGATTCTAGTGGATATGGCTACACCTTC.

This clonotype was recorded at least ten times. The rearrangement uses TRBV6-5 and TRBJ1-2; D is unresolved. V was pared by 4 bases and J by 5 bases, with 11 bases between. CDR3 length: 13 residues. Germline V gene lookup returns CDR1 MNHEY and CDR2 SVGAGI. Written as DNA, the CDR3 is TGTGCCAGCAGTTTAACAAGGACGTATGGCTACACCTTC. It codes for CASSLTRTYGYTF.

This clonotype was recorded a few times. This chain joins TRBV27 and TRBJ1-4; D gene unclear. CDR1 is MNHEY and CDR2 is SMNVEV in the germline V gene (reference sequence). The CDR3 is made up of 16 amino acids. V gave up 6 bases and J gave up 0 bases, with 14 bases separating them. As DNA, the CDR3 is TGTGCCAGCAGCCTCTCTATGAGCGCAACTAATGAAAAACTGTTTTTT. Protein: CASSLSMSATNEKLFF.

The V and J genes are TRBV5-1 and TRBJ2-1, with D perhaps matching TRBD1 or TRBD2 (5 bases each). Germline-derived CDR1 and CDR2 are SGHRS and YFSETQ. The CDR3 has 14 residues. With 0 bases removed from V and 6 bases from J, the gap between germline ends came to 10 bases. The CDR3 nucleotides read TGCGCCAGCAGCTTGGGGGGGTTGGGCAATGAGCAGTTCTTC. Translation gives CASSLGGLGNEQFF. The variable domain in full, with the rest retrieved from reference TRBV5-1 and TRBJ2-1, is KAGVTQTPRYLIKTRGQQVTLSCSPISGHRSVSWYQQTPGQGLQFLFEYFSETQRNKGNFPGRFSGRQFSNSRSEMNVSTLELGDSALYLCASSLGGLGNEQFFGPGTRLTVL.

As to this clonotype: The junction differs from germline at one of its ends, possibly a read error. CDR3 nucleotides: TGTGCCAGCAGCTTGGGAGCGCCTTCCTACGAGCAGTGCTTC. It codes for CASSLGAPSYEQCF. V is TRBV5-4 and J is TRBJ2-7; the D is unclear. Germline V lookup: CDR1 SGHNT, CDR2 YYREEE (reference sequence). The CDR3 runs 14 residues.

The V gene is TRBV9, the J gene TRBJ1-2; D is undetermined. The CDR3 has 12 residues. Germline-derived CDR1 and CDR2 are SGDLS and YYNGEE. Trimming took off 5 bases at V and 6 bases at J, with 11 bases between the two ends. CDR3 DNA: TGTGCCAGCAGGCTTCCAGGACATGGCTACACCTTC. The encoded protein is CASRLPGHGYTF.

The V gene is TRBV29-1, the J gene TRBJ1-1; tentative D call: TRBD1 (5 bases). The CDR3 is 13 amino acids. V was shortened by 0 bases and J by 6 bases, with 11 bases between the two germline ends. Germline V CDR1 and CDR2: SQVTM, ANQGSEA. CDR3 in amino acids: CSVEEGVGAEAFF. Written as DNA, the CDR3 is TGCAGCGTTGAAGAGGGGGTGGGGGCTGAAGCTTTCTTT.

V usage is TRBV20-1 and J usage is TRBJ2-7, with TRBD2 matching 11 bases. Germline CDR1 is DFQATT and CDR2 is SNEGSKA (reference sequence). The junction had 5 bases not matched to a gene; V was cut back by 1 base and J by 3 bases. The CDR3 is 15 amino acids. CDR3 coding DNA: TGCAGTGCTAGAGCCGAACTAGCGGGGGTCTACGAGCAGTACTTC. Amino acid sequence: CSARAELAGVYEQYF.

The table lists this clonotype with many counts. For the CDR3, the DNA is TGTGCCAGCAGTGCTGACAGGGAGATTCAGCCCCAGCATTTT. Amino acids: CASSADREIQPQHF. This rearrangement joins TRBV2 to TRBJ1-5; TRBD1 aligns across 7 bases. The junction had 6 bases not matched to a gene; V was cut back by 4 bases and J by 6 bases. The germline gives CDR1 SNHLY, CDR2 FYNNEI. This CDR3 comprises 14 residues. Supplemented by reference TRBV2 and TRBJ1-5, the full variable domain reads EPEVTQTPSHQVTQMGQEVILRCVPISNHLYFYWYRQILGQKVEFLVSFYNNEISEKSEIFDDQFSVERPDGSNFTLKIRSTKLEDSAMYFCASSADREIQPQHFGDGTRLSIL.